The T cell receptor beta chain under discussion was sequenced for a study of OX40 agonist ivuxolimab in advanced cancers. In the study overall: Partial responses were achieved by three patients: one hepatocellular carcinoma, two cutaneous melanoma.

This clone was seen more than once but under ten times. The antigen remains unidentified. The CDR3 is 13 residues long. Germline CDR1 reads MNHNY; CDR2 reads SVGAGI (reference sequence). Trimming cost V 8 bases and J 2 bases, with 10 bases left between them. TCRdb's copy holds only in-frame clones and misses some; the assay was immunoSEQ multiplex PCR. Found here are some 80,000 clones, 90% to 95% of them singletons; the top ten hold about 20%. Study-wide results and caveats: CD4+ and CD8+ blood T cells expanded clonally by week 6 at 0.1 to 3.0 mg/kg. The mean number of expanded clones was higher in CD8+ T cells than in CD4+. Specificity for antigen went undetermined in the expanded peripheral T cells.

The V call is TRBV6-6, the J call TRBJ1-5; D gene ambiguous. The receptor comes from an adult with an advanced solid tumor such as melanoma, head and neck, liver or kidney cancer. Source: CD4+ or CD8+ T cells sorted from blood, taken in a trial of the OX40 agonist ivuxolimab. CDR3 sequence reads: CASGPGGNQPQHF. DNA for the CDR3: TGTGCCAGCGGTCCGGGAGGCAATCAGCCCCAGCATTTT.